This TCR beta chain is drawn from a study of blood T cell repertoires in COVID-19. TCRdb keeps only in-frame clones here, not all; method: immunoSEQ multiplex PCR. The sample records about 250,000 clones, 88% being singletons. V was trimmed by 3 bases and J by 6 bases, leaving 9 bases between them. The CDR3 contains 14 residues. Germline V gene sequence: CDR1 MDHEN, CDR2 SYDVKM. The chain employs TRBV28 and TRBJ1-6; D is undetermined. Specimen: PBMCs or T cells enriched from blood (not recorded which). The sequence was collected from a woman in her 50s who had recovered from COVID-19. The CDR3, as DNA: TGTGCCAGCAGTTTGACCCAGGTTAATTCACCCCTCCACTTT. Translating gives CASSLTQVNSPLHF.